This TCR beta chain was recorded in a study of blood T cell repertoires in COVID-19. The CDR3 totals 15 residues. Germline CDR1 reads SEHNR; CDR2 reads FQNEAQ (reference sequence). The V segment lost 0 bases and the J segment 2 bases; nucleotides outside the gene matches: 3. Some clones are missing from TCRdb's copy, which holds only in-frame ones; the method was immunoSEQ multiplex PCR. The sample includes about 280,000 clones, nearly 90% seen only once; the top ten take about 1%. This rearrangement joins TRBV7-9 to TRBJ1-2, with TRBD1 identical over 7 bases. The receptor comes from a woman aged 30 to 39 who had recovered from COVID-19. The sequenced sample was PBMCs or T cells enriched from blood (not recorded which). The CDR3 is CASSLATGQNYGYTF. Here the CDR3 DNA reads TGTGCCAGCAGCTTAGCGACGGGACAGAACTATGGCTACACCTTC.